A selection of T cell receptor beta chains follows, all from one sample in a study of cytomegalovirus exposure and HLA in healthy donors. Libraries were prepared by immunoSEQ multiplex PCR; TCRdb keeps only in-frame clonotypes and omits some of them. This sample has roughly 56,000 clones, with over 70% found just once. The source material was PBMCs. These receptors were obtained from a man aged 50 to 60 in good health and CMV-seropositive. CDR3s include the opening cysteine and the closing phenylalanine or tryptophan. D genes are given only for firm matches. Expanded clones are given a class, and other clones once, few, many or no size at all.

clone size: NA; D gene: NA; V gene: TRBV6-6; J gene: TRBJ2-7; CDR3 DNA: TGTGCCAGCAAATCTCAACGGGCCTACGAGCAGTACTTC; CDR3 protein: CASKSQRAYEQYF
clone size: NA; D gene: TRBD2; V gene: TRBV7-2; J gene: TRBJ2-1; CDR3 DNA: TGTGCCAGCAGCGCGAGCGGGAGTCAGGAAAATGAGCAGTTCTTC; CDR3 protein: CASSASGSQENEQFF
clone size: NA; D gene: NA; V gene: TRBV5-1; J gene: TRBJ2-7; CDR3 DNA: TGCGCCAGCAGCTTGCAGGGCTACGAGCAGTACTTC; CDR3 protein: CASSLQGYEQYF
clone size: NA; D gene: TRBD1; V gene: TRBV28; J gene: TRBJ1-1; CDR3 DNA: TGTGCCAGCAGTATTTCGGGACAGGGGAGGACTGAAGCTTTCTTT; CDR3 protein: CASSISGQGRTEAFF
clone size: NA; D gene: TRBD1; V gene: TRBV6-4; J gene: TRBJ1-1; CDR3 DNA: TGTGCCAGCAGAGGGACAGTGAACACTGAAGCTTTCTTT; CDR3 protein: CASRGTVNTEAFF
clone size: NA; D gene: TRBD1; V gene: TRBV27; J gene: TRBJ1-2; CDR3 DNA: TGTGCCAGCAGACAAACAGGGGTTCCTGGCTACACCTTC; CDR3 protein: CASRQTGVPGYTF
clone size: NA; D gene: NA; V gene: TRBV30; J gene: TRBJ1-1; CDR3 DNA: TGTGCCTGGAGGGGGGGATTCAACACTGAAGCTTTCTTT; CDR3 protein: CAWRGGFNTEAFF
clone size: NA; D gene: NA; V gene: TRBV2; J gene: TRBJ1-5; CDR3 DNA: TGTGCCAGCCAGGCTAGCAATCAGCCCCAGCATTTT; CDR3 protein: CASQASNQPQHF
clone size: NA; D gene: NA; V gene: TRBV9; J gene: TRBJ1-3; CDR3 DNA: TGTGCCAGCAGCGTAGACCGGGGAAACACCATATATTTT; CDR3 protein: CASSVDRGNTIYF
clone size: NA; D gene: NA; V gene: TRBV15; J gene: TRBJ2-3; CDR3 DNA: TGTGCCACCAGCCGCGCGATCAGGGGCGGCACAGATACGCAGTATTTT; CDR3 protein: CATSRAIRGGTDTQYF
clone size: NA; D gene: TRBD1; V gene: TRBV29-1; J gene: TRBJ1-1; CDR3 DNA: TGCAGCGGGGGGACAGGGGCCAACACTGAAGCTTTCTTT; CDR3 protein: CSGGTGANTEAFF
clone size: few; D gene: TRBD2; V gene: TRBV9; J gene: TRBJ2-2; CDR3 DNA: TGTGCCAGCAGCGTTGGGCTAGCGGGGACGAACACCGGGGAGCTGTTTTTT; CDR3 protein: CASSVGLAGTNTGELFF
clone size: NA; D gene: NA; V gene: TRBV10-1; J gene: TRBJ2-3; CDR3 DNA: TGCGCCAGCAGTGAAGCGAAGACTAGCACAGATACGCAGTATTTT; CDR3 protein: CASSEAKTSTDTQYF
clone size: few; D gene: NA; V gene: TRBV4-1; J gene: TRBJ2-5; CDR3 DNA: TGCGCCAGCAGCCAAGGCCATAGCCAAGAGACCCAGTACTTC; CDR3 protein: CASSQGHSQETQYF
clone size: NA; D gene: TRBD1; V gene: TRBV15; J gene: TRBJ2-3; CDR3 DNA: TGTGCCACCAGCAGAGATGGGACAGCCTGGGATACGCAGTATTTT; CDR3 protein: CATSRDGTAWDTQYF
clone size: few; D gene: TRBD1; V gene: TRBV6-1; J gene: TRBJ2-5; CDR3 DNA: TGTGCCAGCAGTCAGGACAGGGTGGAGACCCAGTACTTC; CDR3 protein: CASSQDRVETQYF
clone size: NA; D gene: NA; V gene: TRBV27; J gene: TRBJ2-7; CDR3 DNA: TGTGCCAGCAGTTTAAACGGGAGAGCGTACGAGCAGTACTTC; CDR3 protein: CASSLNGRAYEQYF
clone size: NA; D gene: NA; V gene: TRBV25-1; J gene: TRBJ1-3; CDR3 DNA: TGTGCCAGCAGTGAATCGGGTTCGCTGGGAAACACCATATATTTT; CDR3 protein: CASSESGSLGNTIYF
clone size: NA; D gene: NA; V gene: TRBV6-5; J gene: TRBJ1-1; CDR3 DNA: TGTGCCAGCAGTTACTCCCAGGGTAGTACTGAAGCTTTCTTT; CDR3 protein: CASSYSQGSTEAFF
clone size: NA; D gene: NA; V gene: TRBV13; J gene: TRBJ2-3; CDR3 DNA: TGTGCCAGCAGCTTAGAGCGGGCAATCAGGACAGATACGCAGTATTTT; CDR3 protein: CASSLERAIRTDTQYF
clone size: NA; D gene: NA; V gene: TRBV27; J gene: TRBJ2-1; CDR3 DNA: TGTGCCAGCAGTTTAAGACCAACAGGGATACCCTACAATGAGCAGTTCTTC; CDR3 protein: CASSLRPTGIPYNEQFF
clone size: NA; D gene: NA; V gene: TRBV21-1; J gene: TRBJ2-3; CDR3 DNA: TGTGCCAGCATGGGGGGGAGGACCACGGGCACAGATACGCAGTATTTT; CDR3 protein: CASMGGRTTGTDTQYF
clone size: once; D gene: NA; V gene: TRBV29-1; J gene: TRBJ2-1; CDR3 DNA: TGCAGCGTCGGGGATTTCGGGCTCTCCTACAATGAGCAGTTCTTC; CDR3 protein: CSVGDFGLSYNEQFF
clone size: NA; D gene: TRBD2; V gene: TRBV2; J gene: TRBJ2-4; CDR3 DNA: TGTGCCAGCAGTATAGCGGGGCCCTGGGACATTCAGTACTTC; CDR3 protein: CASSIAGPWDIQYF
clone size: NA; D gene: NA; V gene: TRBV19; J gene: TRBJ2-5; CDR3 DNA: TGTGCCAGTAGCCCCTCCAGCGAAGGCCAGACCCAGTACTTC; CDR3 protein: CASSPSSEGQTQYF
clone size: NA; D gene: NA; V gene: TRBV7-9; J gene: TRBJ1-1; CDR3 DNA: TGTTCCAGCAGCTTATCCGGGGGGTTTAAGTATACTGAAGCTTTCTTT; CDR3 protein: CSSSLSGGFKYTEAFF
clone size: few; D gene: NA; V gene: TRBV6-4; J gene: TRBJ2-3; CDR3 DNA: TGTGCCAGCAGTGAAAGCAGGGCTGAGGCAGATACGCAGTATTTT; CDR3 protein: CASSESRAEADTQYF
clone size: NA; D gene: TRBD2; V gene: TRBV13; J gene: TRBJ2-2; CDR3 DNA: TGTGCCAGCAGCTTAACTAGCGGGAGCACCGGGGAGCTGTTTTTT; CDR3 protein: CASSLTSGSTGELFF
clone size: NA; D gene: NA; V gene: TRBV19; J gene: TRBJ2-4; CDR3 DNA: TGTGCCAGTAGCTCCCCTTGGCAGGGGAACATTCAGTACTTC; CDR3 protein: CASSSPWQGNIQYF
clone size: NA; D gene: NA; V gene: TRBV28; J gene: TRBJ2-3; CDR3 DNA: TGTGCCAGCAGTTGGGCTAGCGTCGCAGATACGCAGTATTTT; CDR3 protein: CASSWASVADTQYF
clone size: NA; D gene: TRBD1; V gene: TRBV28; J gene: TRBJ1-5; CDR3 DNA: TGTGCCAGCAGCTCGGACAGGGTACATAGCAATCAGCCCCAGCATTTT; CDR3 protein: CASSSDRVHSNQPQHF
clone size: NA; D gene: TRBD1; V gene: TRBV27; J gene: TRBJ2-7; CDR3 DNA: TGTGCCAGCAGTTACACGTCCGGACAGGGGTTAACCTACGAGCAGTACTTC; CDR3 protein: CASSYTSGQGLTYEQYF
clone size: NA; D gene: NA; V gene: TRBV30; J gene: TRBJ1-4; CDR3 DNA: TGTGCCTGGAGTGTACTCTGGGGGCGAGATGAAAAACTGTTTTTT; CDR3 protein: CAWSVLWGRDEKLFF
clone size: NA; D gene: NA; V gene: TRBV18; J gene: TRBJ2-1; CDR3 DNA: TGTGCCAGCTCACCAAGCCAGGGGAGCTACAATGAGCAGTTCTTC; CDR3 protein: CASSPSQGSYNEQFF
clone size: NA; D gene: NA; V gene: TRBV6-5; J gene: TRBJ1-5; CDR3 DNA: TGTGCCAGCAGTGAACAGGCCAGGCCCCAGCATTTT; CDR3 protein: CASSEQARPQHF
clone size: NA; D gene: TRBD2; V gene: TRBV6-1; J gene: TRBJ2-7; CDR3 DNA: TGTGCCAGCAGCTCTACGGGACTAGCCCCCTACGAGCAGTACTTC; CDR3 protein: CASSSTGLAPYEQYF
clone size: once; D gene: NA; V gene: TRBV7-2; J gene: TRBJ2-2; CDR3 DNA: TGTGCCAGCAGCTCAGATTACAGGGATGACACCGGGGAGCTGTTTTTT; CDR3 protein: CASSSDYRDDTGELFF
clone size: NA; D gene: TRBD1; V gene: TRBV7-6; J gene: TRBJ1-6; CDR3 DNA: TGTGCCAGCAGCTTAGGGGAAGGGGGCGTTTATTCACCCCTCCACTTT; CDR3 protein: CASSLGEGGVYSPLHF
clone size: once; D gene: TRBD1; V gene: TRBV30; J gene: TRBJ1-6; CDR3 DNA: TGTGCCTGGAGTTCCCGACAGGGTAATTCACCCCTCCACTTT; CDR3 protein: CAWSSRQGNSPLHF
clone size: NA; D gene: TRBD1; V gene: TRBV29-1; J gene: TRBJ1-3; CDR3 DNA: TGCAGCGTTGACTGGGGACAGACTTTCTCTGGAAACACCATATATTTT; CDR3 protein: CSVDWGQTFSGNTIYF
clone size: NA; D gene: NA; V gene: TRBV11-2; J gene: TRBJ1-6; CDR3 DNA: TGTGCCAGCAGCTTAGGAGGGGGAAGCTCCTATAATTCACCCCTCCACTTT; CDR3 protein: CASSLGGGSSYNSPLHF
clone size: few; D gene: TRBD2; V gene: TRBV15; J gene: TRBJ2-2; CDR3 DNA: TGTGCCACCAGAGCGCGGGAGTCATTTTACGGGGAGCTGTTTTTT; CDR3 protein: CATRARESFYGELFF
clone size: NA; D gene: TRBD1; V gene: TRBV9; J gene: TRBJ1-3; CDR3 DNA: TGTGCCAGCAGCGTTCAGGGACAGCCAGACTCTGGAAACACCATATATTTT; CDR3 protein: CASSVQGQPDSGNTIYF
clone size: NA; D gene: TRBD2; V gene: TRBV28; J gene: TRBJ2-1; CDR3 DNA: TGTGCCAGCAGGCCTTTCGGGACTAGTAACGTTAATGAGCAGTTCTTC; CDR3 protein: CASRPFGTSNVNEQFF
clone size: NA; D gene: TRBD2; V gene: TRBV11-2; J gene: TRBJ2-7; CDR3 DNA: TGTGCCAGCAGCTTTTTAGCGGGAGGGCGGTACGAGCAGTACTTC; CDR3 protein: CASSFLAGGRYEQYF
clone size: NA; D gene: TRBD2; V gene: TRBV19; J gene: TRBJ2-1; CDR3 DNA: TGTGCCTGCCACAGCGGGGTCCATGAGCAGTTCTTC; CDR3 protein: CACHSGVHEQFF
clone size: NA; D gene: NA; V gene: TRBV11-2; J gene: TRBJ1-3; CDR3 DNA: TGTGCCAGCAGCTTTAGAGGCTCCTCTGGAAACACCATATATTTT; CDR3 protein: CASSFRGSSGNTIYF
clone size: NA; D gene: NA; V gene: TRBV19; J gene: TRBJ2-3; CDR3 DNA: TGTGCCAGTAGTCTCCGGGACACAGATACGCAGTATTTT; CDR3 protein: CASSLRDTDTQYF
clone size: NA; D gene: NA; V gene: TRBV30; J gene: TRBJ1-1; CDR3 DNA: TGTGCCTGGAGTAGAGGGCCCAGCACTGAAGCTTTCTTT; CDR3 protein: CAWSRGPSTEAFF
clone size: few; D gene: NA; V gene: TRBV19; J gene: TRBJ1-1; CDR3 DNA: TGTGCCAGTACCCCAGTCCTCGGGGGCACTGAAGCTTTCTTT; CDR3 protein: CASTPVLGGTEAFF
clone size: NA; D gene: TRBD1; V gene: TRBV6-5; J gene: TRBJ2-7; CDR3 DNA: TGTGCCAGCAGTTACGCCAGGGGGTACGAGCAGTACTTC; CDR3 protein: CASSYARGYEQYF
clone size: few; D gene: TRBD1; V gene: TRBV28; J gene: TRBJ2-2; CDR3 DNA: TGTGCCAGCAGGCTTTCCACAGGGGGCAAGAACACCGGGGAGCTGTTTTTT; CDR3 protein: CASRLSTGGKNTGELFF
clone size: NA; D gene: NA; V gene: TRBV5-8; J gene: TRBJ1-2; CDR3 DNA: TGTGCCAGCAGCCCGGACAGACCAGCTAACTATGGCTACACCTTC; CDR3 protein: CASSPDRPANYGYTF
clone size: few; D gene: NA; V gene: TRBV6-5; J gene: TRBJ1-1; CDR3 DNA: TGTGCCAGAAGACTGACAGGGAACACTGAAGCTTTCTTT; CDR3 protein: CARRLTGNTEAFF